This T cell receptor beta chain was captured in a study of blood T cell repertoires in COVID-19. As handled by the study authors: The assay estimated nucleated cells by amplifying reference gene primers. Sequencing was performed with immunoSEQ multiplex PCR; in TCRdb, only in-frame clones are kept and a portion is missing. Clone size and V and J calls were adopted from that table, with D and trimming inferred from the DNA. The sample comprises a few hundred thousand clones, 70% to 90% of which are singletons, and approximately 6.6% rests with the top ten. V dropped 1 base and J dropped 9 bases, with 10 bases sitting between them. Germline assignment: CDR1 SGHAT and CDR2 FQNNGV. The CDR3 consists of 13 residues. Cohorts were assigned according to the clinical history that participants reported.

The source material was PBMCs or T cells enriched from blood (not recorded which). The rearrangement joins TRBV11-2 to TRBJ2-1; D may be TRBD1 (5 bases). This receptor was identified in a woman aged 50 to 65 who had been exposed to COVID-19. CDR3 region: CASSLGLTAEQFF. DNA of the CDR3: TGTGCCAGCAGCTTAGGGTTGACAGCTGAGCAGTTCTTC. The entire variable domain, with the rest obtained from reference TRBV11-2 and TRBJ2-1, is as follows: EAGVAQSPRYKIIEKRQSVAFWCNPISGHATLYWYQQILGQGPKLLIQFQNNGVVDDSQLPKDRFSAERLKGVDSTLKIQPAKLEDSAVYLCASSLGLTAEQFFGPGTRLTVL.